This record looks at one T cell receptor (beta chain) sequence and its context. The antigen is unknown. The data were taken from a study of cytomegalovirus exposure and HLA in healthy donors. The study, taken as a whole, reports: Further analysis, carried out later, found HLA-associated TCR beta chains more clonally expanded than equally common other chains.

V was pared by 8 bases and J by 8 bases, with 20 bases between. This CDR3 contains 13 residues. CDR1 is GTSNPN and CDR2 is SVGIG in the germline V gene (reference sequence). PCR amplification relied on 60 Vbeta primers (plus 13 Jbeta primers). TCRdb's copy holds only in-frame clones and misses some; the assay was immunoSEQ multiplex PCR. The repertoire holds 120,000 or so clones, over 65% seen once, with roughly 12% in the top ten. The sequencing input was PBMCs. V and J are TRBV30 and TRBJ2-3, with a weak D call TRBD2 (6 bases). This receptor was identified in a man younger than 45 in good health and CMV-seropositive. This CDR3 reads CALSGWDSGTQYF. The CDR3 DNA reads as TGTGCCCTGTCGGGCTGGGACTCGGGTACGCAGTATTTT.